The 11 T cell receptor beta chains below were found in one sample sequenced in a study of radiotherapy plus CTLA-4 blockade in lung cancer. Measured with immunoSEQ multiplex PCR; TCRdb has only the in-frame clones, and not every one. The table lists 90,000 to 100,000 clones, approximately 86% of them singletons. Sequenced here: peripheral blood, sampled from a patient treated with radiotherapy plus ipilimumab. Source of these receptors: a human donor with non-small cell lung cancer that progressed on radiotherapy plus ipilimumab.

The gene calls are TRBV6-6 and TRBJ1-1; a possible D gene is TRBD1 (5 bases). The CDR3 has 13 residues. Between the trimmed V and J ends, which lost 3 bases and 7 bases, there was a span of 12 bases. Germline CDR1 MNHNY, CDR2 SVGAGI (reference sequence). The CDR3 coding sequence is TGTGCCAGCAGTTATAAGGTCAGGGATGAAGCTTTCTTT. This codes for CASSYKVRDEAFF.

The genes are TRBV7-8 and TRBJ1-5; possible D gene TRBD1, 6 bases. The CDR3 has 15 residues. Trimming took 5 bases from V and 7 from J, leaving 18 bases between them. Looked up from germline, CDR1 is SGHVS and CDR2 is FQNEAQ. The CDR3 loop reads CASSPNQGFWQPQHF. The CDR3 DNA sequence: TGTGCCAGCAGCCCAAACCAGGGGTTTTGGCAGCCCCAGCATTTT.

The CDR3 sequence is CASRAPISSGANVLTF. CDR3 bases: TGTGCCAGCCGGGCACCAATTAGCTCTGGGGCCAACGTCCTGACTTTC. V usage is TRBV2 and J usage is TRBJ2-6; the D is unclear. The V and J ends lost 8 bases and 0 bases respectively, with 14 bases between them. Germline-derived CDR1 and CDR2 are SNHLY and FYNNEI. The CDR3 runs 16 residues.

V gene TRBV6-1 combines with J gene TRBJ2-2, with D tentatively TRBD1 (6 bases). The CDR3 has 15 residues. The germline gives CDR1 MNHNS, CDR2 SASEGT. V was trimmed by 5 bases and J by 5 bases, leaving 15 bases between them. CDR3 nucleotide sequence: TGTGCCAGCAGTCCTCTAAACAGGGAAACCGGGGAGCTGTTTTTT. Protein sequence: CASSPLNRETGELFF.

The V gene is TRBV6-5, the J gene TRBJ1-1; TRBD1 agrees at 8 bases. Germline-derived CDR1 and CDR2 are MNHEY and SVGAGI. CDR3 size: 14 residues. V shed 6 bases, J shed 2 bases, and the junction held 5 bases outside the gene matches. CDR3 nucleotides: TGTGCCAGCAGCCGCGGGACAGGTAACACTGAAGCTTTCTTT. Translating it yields CASSRGTGNTEAFF.

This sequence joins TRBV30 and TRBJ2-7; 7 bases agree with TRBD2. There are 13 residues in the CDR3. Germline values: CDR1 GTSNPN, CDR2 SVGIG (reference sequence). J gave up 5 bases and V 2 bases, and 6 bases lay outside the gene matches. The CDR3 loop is CAWSNRTRHEQYF. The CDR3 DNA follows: TGTGCCTGGAGTAACAGGACTAGGCACGAGCAGTACTTC.

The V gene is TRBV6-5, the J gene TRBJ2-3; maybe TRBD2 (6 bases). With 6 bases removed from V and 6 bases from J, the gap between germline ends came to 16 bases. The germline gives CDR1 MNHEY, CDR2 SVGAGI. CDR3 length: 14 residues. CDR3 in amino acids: CASSTTSISDTQYF. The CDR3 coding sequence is TGTGCCAGCAGCACGACTAGTATCTCTGATACGCAGTATTTT.

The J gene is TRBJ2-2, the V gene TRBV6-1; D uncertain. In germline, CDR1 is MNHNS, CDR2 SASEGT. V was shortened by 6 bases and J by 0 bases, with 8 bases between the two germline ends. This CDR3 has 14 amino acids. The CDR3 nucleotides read TGTGCCAGCAGAGAGCCCCCGAACACCGGGGAGCTGTTTTTT. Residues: CASREPPNTGELFF.

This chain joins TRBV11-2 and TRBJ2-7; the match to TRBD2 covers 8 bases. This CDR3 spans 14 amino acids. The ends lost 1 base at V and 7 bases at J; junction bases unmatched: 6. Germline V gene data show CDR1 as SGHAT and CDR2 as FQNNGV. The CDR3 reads CASSLAGGPREQYF. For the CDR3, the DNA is TGTGCCAGCAGCTTAGCGGGAGGGCCTCGAGAGCAGTACTTC.

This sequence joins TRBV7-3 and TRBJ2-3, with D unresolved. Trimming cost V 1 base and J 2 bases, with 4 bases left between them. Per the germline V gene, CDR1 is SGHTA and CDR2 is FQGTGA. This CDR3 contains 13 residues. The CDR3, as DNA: TGTGCCAGCAGCTTAAGGCCCACAGATACGCAGTATTTT. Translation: CASSLRPTDTQYF.

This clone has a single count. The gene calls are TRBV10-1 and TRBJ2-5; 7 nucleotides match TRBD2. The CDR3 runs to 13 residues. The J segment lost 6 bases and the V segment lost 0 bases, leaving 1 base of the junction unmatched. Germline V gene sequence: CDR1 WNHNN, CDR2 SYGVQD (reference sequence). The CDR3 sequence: CASSESGGKTQYF. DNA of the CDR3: TGCGCCAGCAGTGAGTCGGGGGGGAAGACCCAGTACTTC.